What follows describes a single T cell receptor (beta chain). Its antigen target is currently unknown. Nothing much larger sits one base from this clone, and base qualities are not available. This record belongs to a study of graft-versus-host responses after intestinal transplantation (dated by TCRdb to about 2021). In terms of the full investigation: Recipients received multivisceral, liver-intestinal, or isolated intestinal transplants. All recipients received anti-thymocyte globulin induction followed by maintenance tacrolimus and steroids for three to four years. Bulk TCR-beta CDR3 sequencing was used to track graft-versus-host and host-versus-graft alloreactive T cell clones in the graft, circulation and bone marrow after intestinal transplantation. Alloreactive clones were identified by sequencing pre-transplant mixed lymphocyte reaction products and comparing them with unstimulated pre-transplant donor and recipient T cells. A cohort of under 30 intestinal transplant recipients, including one retransplant, was enrolled, and a few patients lacking pretransplant specimens were excluded. Donor T cell macrochimerism was defined as a peak of at least 4% donor T cells among recipient peripheral blood mononuclear cells. Rather than being sequenced by the commercial service, samples from a few later patients were sequenced in-house on an Illumina MiSeq and processed with MiXCR. General conclusions and limits of the study: GvH clones turned up in recipient bone marrow, with some appearing earlier in ileal mucosa or blood, a pattern consistent with an intestinal mucosal origin. Patients with donor T cell macrochimerism had high GvH to HvG T cell clonal ratios in their allografts. The relatively low number and heterogeneity of intestinal transplant patients limited the conclusions. Peak levels of circulating GvH clones were associated with declines in HvG clones early after transplant.

According to the study, the label for this sample's time point signals: cells obtained before transplantation from donor or recipient. CD3+CD4+ and CD3+CD8+ populations were FACS-sorted from unstimulated pre-transplant donor and recipient cells taken from spleen or lymph nodes. Via the germline V gene, CDR1 is SGHRS and CDR2 YFSETQ. Compared with germline, V lacks 0 bases and J lacks 0 bases; bases without a gene match: 11. Inclusive of the bounding cysteine and phenylalanine, the CDR3 is 18 residues long. Only the CDR3 DNA stays, 54 bases, in frame from base 1. Library method: the immunoSEQ multiplex PCR assay. For most patients, genomic DNA was isolated with the Qiagen DNeasy Blood and Tissue Kit and sent frozen to Adaptive Biotechnologies for TCR sequencing. For most patients, genomic DNA was subjected to high-throughput TCR-beta CDR3 sequencing by Adaptive Biotechnologies. As for the authors' bioinformatics: TCR sequencing data were retrieved from Adaptive's ImmunoSEQ software for more than 15 patients, whereas a few other patients were processed with MiXCR and VDJtools. To correct CD4 versus CD8 sorting errors, sequences present in both subsets at a frequency ratio below 5:1 were removed. CDR3 nucleotide sequences shared by donor and recipient were removed because the origin of these sequences could not be assigned. Alloreactive clones required at least 2-fold expansion over unstimulated cells and minimum CFSE-low frequency of 0.002% (template counts) or 0.001% (read counts). Clones were considered mappable if detected in sequenced pre-transplant spleen, lymph node, or MLR CFSE-low populations of the donor or recipient. Cumulative frequency of alloreactive clones was calculated as a percentage of all sequences weighted by copy number. Here the immuneACCESS table is served through TCRdb, limited to in-frame sequences with V and J called. Missing clones are a known gap in these copies; in checked studies unresolved V genes cover under half, and the rest lacks a known reason. That table is the source of V, J and clone size, and D and trimming were worked out from the DNA. The sample records around 100,000 clones, about 90% of which are singletons. The ten top clones hold 0.9% to 1% of the sample.

This clonotype originated in a human donor who was the organ donor for an intestinal transplant. The V gene is TRBV5-1 and the J gene is TRBJ2-7, with 8 junctional bases fitting TRBD2. The sample here was unstimulated CD4+ T cells sorted from spleen or lymph node cells, taken before transplant. The DNA sequence is as follows: TGCGCCAGCAGCTTGGGCGGCGGGGGGACCGTTAGCTCCTACGAGCAGTACTTC. Protein translation: CASSLGGGGTVSSYEQYF.